This is a list of T cell receptor beta chains from one sample in a study of molecular identifiers for immune sequencing clone quantification. From the PCR reads, TCRdb called clonotypes with MiXCR, one entry per CDR3 protein. The repertoire consists of approximately 680,000 distinct CDR3 sequences, with around 25% occurring once and the leading ten covering about 0.73%. The specimen sequenced was naive CD8+ T cells from blood, with Jurkat cell RNA spiked in. Every receptor here comes from a human donor in good health. Some libraries in this study had Jurkat cell RNA spiked in. CDR3s include the opening cysteine and the closing phenylalanine or tryptophan. The D gene is left open where the match is weak. A row's size may be missing; if present it is once, few, many or a size class.

J gene,clone size,V gene,D gene,CDR3 protein,CDR3 DNA
TRBJ2-3,many,TRBV5-1,TRBD2,CASSLYGGGAAHTQYF,TGCGCCAGCAGCTTGTATGGCGGGGGGGCCGCTCATACGCAGTATTTT
TRBJ2-7,many,TRBV20-1,TRBD2,CSARDPASGRRISYEQYF,TGCAGTGCTAGAGATCCGGCTAGCGGGAGGCGTATCTCCTACGAGCAGTACTTC
TRBJ2-5,few,TRBV7-8,NA,CAGSELSGFGETQYF,TGTGCCGGCAGCGAACTATCAGGGTTTGGGGAGACCCAGTACTTC
TRBJ2-3,many,TRBV4-3,TRBD1,CASSQDLQGAPQHTQYF,TGCGCCAGCAGCCAAGATCTGCAGGGGGCTCCTCAACATACGCAGTATTTT
TRBJ2-2,few,TRBV9,NA,CASSVPRAGELFF,TGTGCCAGCAGCGTCCCCCGGGCCGGGGAGCTGTTTTTT
TRBJ1-1,few,TRBV10-2,NA,CASIEDRRVSEAFF,TGCGCCAGCATCGAAGACCGACGGGTGTCTGAAGCTTTCTTT
TRBJ2-3,once,TRBV4-1,TRBD2,CASGHGPGGLTDTQYF,TGCGCCAGCGGCCACGGCCCGGGGGGGCTCACAGATACGCAGTATTTT
TRBJ2-3,few,TRBV27,NA,CASSFTGPMTDTQYF,TGTGCCAGCAGTTTTACAGGGCCGATGACAGATACGCAGTATTTT
TRBJ2-7,NA,TRBV13,NA,CASSLAPAGEGYEQYF,TGTGCCAGCAGCTTAGCTCCCGCGGGCGAGGGCTACGAGCAGTACTTC
TRBJ2-7,many,TRBV2,NA,CASSDGRVSYEQYF,TGTGCCAGCAGTGACGGGCGGGTCTCCTACGAGCAGTACTTC
TRBJ1-1,many,TRBV20-1,NA,CSAQTAEGTEAFF,TGCAGTGCTCAGACGGCGGAGGGCACTGAAGCTTTCTTT
TRBJ2-7,few,TRBV27,NA,CASSLSGPWGQASYEQYF,TGTGCCAGCAGTTTATCAGGCCCCTGGGGGCAGGCCTCCTACGAGCAGTACTTC
TRBJ2-1,few,TRBV7-6,NA,CASSLAGTFNEQFF,TGTGCCAGCAGCTTAGCGGGGACTTTCAATGAGCAGTTCTTC
TRBJ1-6,many,TRBV28,NA,CASSLLPGSSPLHF,TGTGCCAGCAGTTTACTCCCAGGGAGTTCACCCCTCCACTTT
TRBJ2-6,many,TRBV6-2/TRBV6-3,NA,CASSYSPGANVLTF,TGTGCCAGCAGTTACTCGCCTGGGGCCAACGTCCTGACTTTC
TRBJ2-5,NA,TRBV7-9,NA,CASSPPGSPQETQYF,TGTGCCAGCAGCCCCCCGGGGAGTCCCCAAGAGACCCAGTACTTC
TRBJ2-7,many,TRBV12-3/TRBV12-4,NA,CASSLSLFYEQYF,TGTGCCAGCAGTTTATCACTGTTCTACGAGCAGTACTTC
TRBJ2-2,NA,TRBV28,TRBD2,CAGSLRGRAGELFF,TGTGCCGGCTCTCTTCGTGGGAGGGCCGGGGAGCTGTTTTTT
TRBJ2-1,NA,TRBV6-2/TRBV6-3,TRBD2,CASTSLIGTSGLNEQFF,TGTGCCAGCACCTCTCTCATCGGGACTAGCGGCCTCAATGAGCAGTTCTTC
TRBJ2-5,NA,TRBV27,TRBD2,CASSLSGTRGGETQYF,TGTGCCAGCAGTTTATCCGGGACACGGGGGGGCGAGACCCAGTACTTC
TRBJ2-7,NA,TRBV7-9,NA,CASSLGNFEQYF,TGTGCCAGCAGCTTGGGAAATTTCGAGCAGTACTTC
TRBJ1-1,NA,TRBV29-1,NA,CSVDGHGSRTEAFF,TGCAGCGTTGACGGACATGGCAGTCGGACTGAAGCTTTCTTT
TRBJ2-7,NA,TRBV7-9,NA,CASSSGSFSYEQYF,TGTGCCAGCAGCTCTGGCTCGTTTTCCTACGAGCAGTACTTC
TRBJ2-6,NA,TRBV20-1,NA,CSAPGVSGANVLTF,TGCAGTGCACCAGGGGTCTCTGGGGCCAACGTCCTGACTTTC
TRBJ2-3,many,TRBV6-5,TRBD2,CASSYLGLAGGFGETDTQYF,TGTGCCAGCAGTTACTTGGGACTAGCGGGGGGTTTCGGTGAGACAGATACGCAGTATTTT
TRBJ2-3,few,TRBV6-2/TRBV6-3,TRBD2,CASSYRSGGKSDTQYF,TGTGCCAGCAGTTACAGGAGCGGGGGGAAGTCAGATACGCAGTATTTT
TRBJ2-5,NA,TRBV19,NA,CASSIDTGTARETQYF,TGTGCCAGTAGTATAGACACCGGGACGGCCAGAGAGACCCAGTACTTC
TRBJ2-3,many,TRBV28,NA,CASSLHGRTDTQYF,TGTGCCAGCAGTTTACATGGGCGGACAGATACGCAGTATTTT
TRBJ2-5,few,TRBV3-1,NA,CASSQGIYRHGETQYF,TGTGCCAGCAGCCAAGGGATCTACAGGCATGGAGAGACCCAGTACTTC
TRBJ1-1,many,TRBV5-6,TRBD1,CASSLSFGTGDNTEAFF,TGTGCCAGCAGCTTGTCATTTGGGACAGGGGATAACACTGAAGCTTTCTTT
TRBJ2-7,NA,TRBV5-6,NA,CASSLLVNVYEQYF,TGTGCCAGCAGCTTGCTGGTCAACGTCTACGAGCAGTACTTC
TRBJ1-5,few,TRBV19,NA,CASSISGEGNQPQHF,TGTGCCAGTAGTATTTCGGGGGAAGGCAATCAGCCCCAGCATTTT
TRBJ2-3,NA,TRBV7-9,NA,CASTSPSTDTQYF,TGTGCCTCCACCTCCCCTAGCACAGATACGCAGTATTTT
TRBJ2-1,NA,TRBV7-9,NA,CASSRPGGPISYNERFF,TGTGCCAGCAGCCGACCCGGTGGGCCGATCTCCTACAATGAGCGGTTCTTC
TRBJ1-1,few,TRBV29-1,NA,CSVRGVEWEEEMEAFF,TGCAGCGTTAGGGGTGTAGAATGGGAAGAAGAAATGGAAGCTTTCTTT
TRBJ2-7,once,TRBV29-1,NA,CSVEDKEGIPYEQYF,TGCAGCGTTGAAGATAAAGAGGGAATTCCCTACGAGCAGTACTTC
TRBJ2-7,NA,TRBV27,NA,CASSSGAGIAYEQYF,TGTGCCAGCAGTTCAGGCGCAGGGATAGCCTACGAGCAGTACTTC
TRBJ2-7,NA,TRBV20-1,NA,CSATGPSAWDEQYF,TGCAGTGCTACCGGGCCCTCGGCATGGGACGAGCAGTACTTC
TRBJ1-2,NA,TRBV29-1,NA,CSVEITGPGNYGYTF,TGCAGCGTTGAGATCACAGGACCAGGGAACTATGGCTACACCTTC